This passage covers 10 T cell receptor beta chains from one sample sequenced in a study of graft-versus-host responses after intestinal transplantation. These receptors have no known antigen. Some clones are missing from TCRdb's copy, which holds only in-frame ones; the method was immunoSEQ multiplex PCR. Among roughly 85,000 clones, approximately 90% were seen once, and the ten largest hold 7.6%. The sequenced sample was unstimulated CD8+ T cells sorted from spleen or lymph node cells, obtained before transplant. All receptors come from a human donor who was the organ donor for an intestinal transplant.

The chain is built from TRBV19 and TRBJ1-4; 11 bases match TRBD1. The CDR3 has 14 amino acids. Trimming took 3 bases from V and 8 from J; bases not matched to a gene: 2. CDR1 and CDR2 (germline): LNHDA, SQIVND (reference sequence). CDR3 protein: CASSIGQGAEKLFF. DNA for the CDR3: TGTGCCAGTAGTATCGGACAGGGGGCCGAAAAACTGTTTTTT.

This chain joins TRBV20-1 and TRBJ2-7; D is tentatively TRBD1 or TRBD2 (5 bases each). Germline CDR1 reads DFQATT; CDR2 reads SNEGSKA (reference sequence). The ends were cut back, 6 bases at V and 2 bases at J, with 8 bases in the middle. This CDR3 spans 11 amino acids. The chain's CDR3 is CSAGETYEQYF. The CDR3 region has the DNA TGCAGTGCGGGGGAAACCTACGAGCAGTACTTC.

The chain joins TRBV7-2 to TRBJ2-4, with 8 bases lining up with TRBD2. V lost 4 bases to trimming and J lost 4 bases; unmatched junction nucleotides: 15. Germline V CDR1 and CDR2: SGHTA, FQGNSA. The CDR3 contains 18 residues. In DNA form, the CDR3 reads TGTGCCAGCAGCTCTAGTCCAGGACGACTAGCGCTTAAAAACATTCAGTACTTC. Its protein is CASSSSPGRLALKNIQYF.

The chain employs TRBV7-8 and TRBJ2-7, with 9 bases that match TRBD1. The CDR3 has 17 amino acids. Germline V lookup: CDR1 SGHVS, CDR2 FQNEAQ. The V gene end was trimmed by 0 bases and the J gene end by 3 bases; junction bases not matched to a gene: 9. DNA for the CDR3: TGTGCCAGCAGCTTAGCCCTTGGACAGGGGTCTAGCTACGAGCAGTACTTC. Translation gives CASSLALGQGSSYEQYF.

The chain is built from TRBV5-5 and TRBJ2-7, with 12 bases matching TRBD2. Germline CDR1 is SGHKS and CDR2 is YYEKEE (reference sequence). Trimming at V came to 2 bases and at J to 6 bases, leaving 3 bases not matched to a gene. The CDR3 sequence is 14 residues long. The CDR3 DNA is TGTGCCAGCAGCTTTTCTAGCGGGGGGGGCGAGCAGTACTTC. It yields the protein CASSFSSGGGEQYF.

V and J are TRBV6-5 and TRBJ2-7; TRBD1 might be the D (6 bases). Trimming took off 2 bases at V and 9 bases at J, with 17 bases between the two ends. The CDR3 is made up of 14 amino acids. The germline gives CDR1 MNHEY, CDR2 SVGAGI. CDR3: CASSYLSNREAQYF. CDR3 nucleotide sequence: TGTGCCAGCAGTTACCTTAGTAACAGGGAAGCGCAGTACTTC.

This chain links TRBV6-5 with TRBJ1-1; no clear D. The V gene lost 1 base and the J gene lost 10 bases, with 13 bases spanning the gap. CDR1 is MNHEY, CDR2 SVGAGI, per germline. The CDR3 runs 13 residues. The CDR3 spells CASSYLWSAGAFF. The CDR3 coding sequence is TGTGCCAGCAGTTACTTATGGTCGGCGGGAGCTTTCTTT.

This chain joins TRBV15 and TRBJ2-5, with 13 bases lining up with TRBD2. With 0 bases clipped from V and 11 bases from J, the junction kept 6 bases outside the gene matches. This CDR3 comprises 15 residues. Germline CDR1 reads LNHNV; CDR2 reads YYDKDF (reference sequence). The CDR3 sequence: CATSRDRLAGGEQYF. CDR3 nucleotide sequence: TGTGCCACCAGCAGAGATAGACTAGCGGGAGGAGAGCAGTACTTC.

CDR3 amino acids: CASSKKDGELFF. As DNA, the CDR3 is TGTGCCAGCAGCAAAAAGGACGGGGAGCTGTTTTTT. This chain joins TRBV21-1 and TRBJ2-2. TRBV21-1 has pseudogene status. CDR3 length: 12 residues.

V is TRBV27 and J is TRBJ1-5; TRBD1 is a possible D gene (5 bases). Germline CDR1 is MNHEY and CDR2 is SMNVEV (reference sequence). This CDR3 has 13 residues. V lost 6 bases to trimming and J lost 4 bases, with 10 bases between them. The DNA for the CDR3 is TGTGCCAGCAGGCAGGGATCTAATCAGCCCCAGCATTTT. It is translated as CASRQGSNQPQHF.